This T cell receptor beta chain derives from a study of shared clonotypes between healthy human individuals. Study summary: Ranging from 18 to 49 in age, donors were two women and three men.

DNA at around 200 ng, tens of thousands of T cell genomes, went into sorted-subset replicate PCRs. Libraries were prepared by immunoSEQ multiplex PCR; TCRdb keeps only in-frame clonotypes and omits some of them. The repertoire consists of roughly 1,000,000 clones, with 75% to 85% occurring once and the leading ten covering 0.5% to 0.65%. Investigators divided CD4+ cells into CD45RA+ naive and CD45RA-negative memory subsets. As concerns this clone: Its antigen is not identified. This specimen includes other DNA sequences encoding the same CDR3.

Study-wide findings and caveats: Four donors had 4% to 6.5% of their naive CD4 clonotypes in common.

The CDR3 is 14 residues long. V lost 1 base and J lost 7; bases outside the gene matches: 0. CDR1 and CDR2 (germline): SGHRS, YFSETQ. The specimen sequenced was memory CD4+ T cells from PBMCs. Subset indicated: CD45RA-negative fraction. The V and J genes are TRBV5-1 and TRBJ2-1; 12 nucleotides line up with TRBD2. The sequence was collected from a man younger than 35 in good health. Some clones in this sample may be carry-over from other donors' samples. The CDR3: CASSLLAGGNEQFF. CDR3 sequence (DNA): TGCGCCAGCAGCTTGCTAGCGGGAGGGAATGAGCAGTTCTTC.